Shown below are 31 T cell receptor beta chains from a single sample sequenced in a study of human T cells and chemical hapten exposure. MiXCR, run by TCRdb on the RACE reads, gives a single entry per CDR3 protein. The repertoire holds tens of thousands of distinct CDR3 sequences, with around 10% as singletons. Specified time point: patch test 1, 2 weeks after DPC sensitization. This sample's treatment: therapeutic diphenylcyclopropenone sensitization with weekly scalp DPC. The specimen comprised whole blood, sampled in connection with sensitization to the hapten diphenylcyclopropenone (DPC). The receptor source for this set is a woman aged 40 to 50 with alopecia areata. Some clones in this sample may be carry-over from other donors' samples.

This clonotype was picked up many times. This chain joins TRBV25-1 and TRBJ2-1; TRBD2 agrees at 12 bases. Germline V gene data show CDR1 as MGHDK and CDR2 as SYGVNS. The CDR3 extends over 20 amino acids. The V gene end was trimmed by 6 bases and the J gene end by 6 bases; junction bases not matched to a gene: 21. This CDR3 reads CASRNQTSGGVKFRCNEQFF. The CDR3 DNA reads as TGTGCCAGCAGGAACCAGACTAGCGGGGGCGTAAAGTTCCGTTGCAATGAGCAGTTCTTC. Variable domain in full (rest from reference TRBV25-1 and TRBJ2-1): EADIYQTPRYLVIGTGKKITLECSQTMGHDKMYWYQQDPGMELHLIHYSYGVNSTEKGDLSSESTVSRIRTEHFPLTLESARPSHTSQYLCASRNQTSGGVKFRCNEQFFGPGTRLTVL.

This clonotype was observed many times. This chain links TRBV30 with TRBJ2-1, with D possibly TRBD2 on 5 matching bases. Germline assignment: CDR1 GTSNPN and CDR2 SVGIG (reference sequence). V was pared by 0 bases and J by 0 bases, with 9 bases between. CDR3 size: 15 residues. For the CDR3, the DNA is TGTGCCTGGAGTGTAACGGGGAGCTCCTACAATGAGCAGTTCTTC. Protein sequence: CAWSVTGSSYNEQFF.

This clonotype has ten or more counts. V gene TRBV4-1 combines with J gene TRBJ2-1, with TRBD2 matching over 10 bases. The CDR3 extends over 16 amino acids. Per the germline V gene, CDR1 is MGHRA and CDR2 is YSYEKL. V lost 0 bases, J lost 10 bases, and 9 bases stayed unmatched. Here the CDR3 DNA reads TGCGCCAGCAGCCAAGATCGGAGCGGGGGGGCCAGGGAGCAGTTCTTC. Its protein product is CASSQDRSGGAREQFF.

This clonotype was counted many times. V is TRBV20-1 and J is TRBJ2-7; no firm D call. V was shortened by 4 bases and J by 3 bases, with 16 bases between the two germline ends. CDR1 is DFQATT, CDR2 SNEGSKA, per germline (reference sequence). The CDR3 runs 14 residues. CDR3 DNA sequence: TGCAGTGCTACTCGCGGTCCGGGTTACTACGAGCAGTACTTC. It codes for CSATRGPGYYEQYF.

There are many counts of this clonotype. The chain recombines TRBV27 with TRBJ2-7; no firm D call. V lost 5 bases, J lost 6 bases, and 8 bases lay in between. CDR3 length equals 11 residues. The V gene's germline CDR1 is MNHEY and CDR2 SMNVEV (reference sequence). DNA for the CDR3: TGTGCCAGCAGTGGATCTTTCGAGCAGTACTTC. Its protein is CASSGSFEQYF.

Note on this clonotype: A much larger clone lies a single base off, so this may be a read error. V is TRBV9 and J is TRBJ2-1; 10 bases fit TRBD2. J was trimmed by 4 bases and V by 0 bases; bases with no gene match: 4. This CDR3 has 16 residues. Germline V gene lookup returns CDR1 SGDLS and CDR2 YYNGEE. The CDR3 coding sequence is TGTGCCAGCAGCGTAGAATCACTAGCGGGGTACAATGAGCAGTTCTTC. Translation gives CASSVESLAGYNEQFF.

Concerning this clonotype: A clone one base away is much larger, so this may be a read error. In DNA form, the CDR3 reads TGCGCCAGCAGCCCGAACTCAAAAGGTCAGGTTCACCGGGACTATGGCTACTCCTTC. This sequence encodes CASSPNSKGQVHRDYGYSF. This sequence joins TRBV4-3 and TRBJ1-2; D is perhaps TRBD1 (5 bases). This CDR3 spans 19 amino acids. Germline values: CDR1 LGHNA, CDR2 YSLEER.

This clonotype was seen repeatedly, ten times or more. The chain is built from TRBV18 and TRBJ1-2; D remains ambiguous. There are 13 residues in the CDR3. The V end lost 0 bases, the J end lost 8 bases, and 10 bases lay between the germline ends. Per the germline V gene, CDR1 is KGHSH and CDR2 is LQKENI. The CDR3 region has the DNA TGTGCCAGCTCACCACCCTCCAGAGGCGGCTACACCTTC. This codes for CASSPPSRGGYTF.

This clonotype has at least ten counts. The chain joins TRBV7-9 to TRBJ2-1; 9 bases line up with TRBD2. With V trimmed by 5 bases and J by 9 bases, 11 bases remained unmatched. This CDR3 has 15 residues. Germline V gene data show CDR1 as SEHNR and CDR2 as FQNEAQ (reference sequence). In DNA, the CDR3 is TGTGCCAGCAGCAAGGCGGGGGGGCCCCCCCCTGAGCAGTTCTTC. Its protein product is CASSKAGGPPPEQFF.

This clonotype was seen a handful of times. This chain joins TRBV20-1 and TRBJ1-5; TRBD1 might be the D (5 bases). From germline, CDR1 is DFQATT and CDR2 SNEGSKA (reference sequence). This CDR3 has 13 amino acids. V lost 1 base, J lost 3 bases, and 7 bases lay in between. The chain's CDR3 is CSARARDNQPQHF. For the CDR3, the DNA is TGCAGTGCTAGAGCCAGGGACAATCAGCCCCAGCATTTT.

This clonotype occurred many times. The chain uses TRBV2 and TRBJ2-1; TRBD2 matches 7 bases. Germline CDR1 SNHLY, CDR2 FYNNEI. J gave up 4 bases and V 2 bases, and 5 bases lay outside the gene matches. This CDR3 is 15 amino acids long. CDR3 DNA sequence: TGTGCCAGCAGTGAAAGTCGCGGGGGTTACAATGAGCAGTTCTTC. Encoded protein: CASSESRGGYNEQFF.

The chain has TRBV6-6 and TRBJ1-1, with TRBD1 matching over 9 bases. J gave up 0 bases and V 2 bases, and 1 base lay outside the gene matches. Per germline, CDR1 MNHNY and CDR2 SVGAGI (reference sequence). The CDR3 covers 15 residues. CDR3 nucleotide sequence: TGTGCCAGCAGTTACCGGACAGGGGTGAACACTGAAGCTTTCTTT. This gives the protein CASSYRTGVNTEAFF.

This clonotype came up many times. The CDR3 region has the DNA TGCGCCAGCAGCCAAGATCCCCTAGCCGGGGATGAGCAGTTCTTC. Translation: CASSQDPLAGDEQFF. The rearrangement joins TRBV4-1 to TRBJ2-1; weak D call: TRBD2 (5 bases). This CDR3 has 15 residues. V lost 0 bases, J lost 8 bases, and 14 bases lay in between. CDR1 is MGHRA and CDR2 is YSYEKL in the germline V gene.

This clonotype came up a few times. The CDR3 reads CAISPGLAGGELITDTQYF. Written as DNA, the CDR3 is TGTGCCATCAGCCCGGGACTAGCGGGGGGCGAACTTATCACAGATACGCAGTATTTT. The chain has TRBV10-3 and TRBJ2-3; 15 nucleotides line up with TRBD2. J lost 2 bases, V lost 6 bases, and 12 bases had no gene match. The CDR3 has 19 residues. Germline V gives CDR1 ENHRY, CDR2 SYGVKD.

CDR3 in amino acids: CASSMIENTDTQYF. In DNA form, the CDR3 reads TGTGCCAGTAGTATGATTGAGAACACAGATACGCAGTATTTT. The rearrangement links TRBV19 to TRBJ2-3; D is uncertain. The CDR3 covers 14 residues. The germline V gene has CDR1 LNHDA and CDR2 SQIVND (reference sequence). Trimming removed 3 bases from V and 2 bases from J, with 9 bases in between.

The rearrangement joins TRBV4-3 to TRBJ2-3; D is ambiguous. Germline V CDR1 and CDR2: LGHNA, YSLEER. The CDR3 contains 11 residues. V was shortened by 0 bases and J by 7 bases, with 2 bases between the two germline ends. Here the CDR3 DNA reads TGCGCCAGCAGCCAAGAGAATACGCAGTATTTT. It encodes CASSQENTQYF.

This rearrangement joins TRBV4-1 to TRBJ2-4; 7 bases agree with TRBD1. This CDR3 comprises 18 residues. The germline CDR1 and CDR2 sequences are MGHRA and YSYEKL. With V trimmed by 0 bases and J by 0 bases, 8 bases remained unmatched. The DNA of the CDR3 is TGCGCCAGCAGCCAAGAACGACAGGGCTCCTTAGCCAAAAACATTCAGTACTTC. Translating gives CASSQERQGSLAKNIQYF.

This clonotype appeared many times. The chain links TRBV5-6 to TRBJ2-3, with D perhaps matching TRBD1 or TRBD2 (5 bases each). This CDR3 has 15 amino acids. V was shortened by 4 bases and J by 5 bases, with 17 bases between the two germline ends. Germline CDR1 SGHDT, CDR2 YYEEEE. The CDR3 region is CASSLRTGPGDTQYF. In DNA, the CDR3 is TGTGCCAGCAGCCTGAGGACGGGGCCGGGAGATACGCAGTATTTT.

Ten or more counts support this clonotype. V is TRBV5-1 and J is TRBJ2-3; D may correspond to TRBD1 or TRBD2 (6 bases each). The CDR3 consists of 17 residues. Per the germline V gene, CDR1 is SGHRS and CDR2 is YFSETQ. V was clipped by 5 bases and J by 5 bases, with 24 bases between them. In DNA form, the CDR3 reads TGCGCCAGCAGTCCTTTATTGACGGGCGGAGGGGGAGATACGCAGTATTTT. Its protein product is CASSPLLTGGGGDTQYF. Together with reference TRBV5-1 and TRBJ2-3, the CDR3 gives the full variable domain: KAGVTQTPRYLIKTRGQQVTLSCSPISGHRSVSWYQQTPGQGLQFLFEYFSETQRNKGNFPGRFSGRQFSNSRSEMNVSTLELGDSALYLCASSPLLTGGGGDTQYFGPGTRLTVL.

This clonotype has ten or more counts. The chain carries TRBV7-8 and TRBJ2-7; 15 bases are a match to TRBD2. The ends lost 3 bases at V and 5 bases at J; junction bases unmatched: 5. This CDR3 spans 16 amino acids. Germline-derived CDR1 and CDR2 are SGHVS and FQNEAQ. The CDR3 protein is CASSLRGLAGGNEQYF. CDR3 bases: TGTGCCAGCAGCTTGAGAGGACTAGCGGGGGGGAACGAGCAGTACTTC.

Many counts were recorded for this clonotype. The V and J genes are TRBV6-6 and TRBJ1-4, with D possibly matching TRBD1 (6 bases). The V end was cut by 2 bases, the J end by 2 bases, with 9 bases between. The CDR3 contains 15 residues. Germline V gives CDR1 MNHNY, CDR2 SVGAGI (reference sequence). The CDR3 bases are TGTGCCAGCAGTTACGGTCAGGGGACTAATGAAAAACTGTTTTTT. It yields the protein CASSYGQGTNEKLFF.

This clonotype was detected ten times or more. V and J are TRBV3-1 and TRBJ1-1, with D perhaps matching TRBD1 (5 bases). V dropped 4 bases and J dropped 0 bases, with 12 bases sitting between them. Germline-derived CDR1 and CDR2 are LGHDT and YNNKEL (reference sequence). The CDR3 loop spans 15 amino acids. The CDR3 region is CASSPLRTLNTEAFF. The CDR3 DNA is TGTGCCAGCAGCCCCCTGAGGACATTGAACACTGAAGCTTTCTTT.

This clonotype showed up many times. The V call is TRBV29-1, the J call TRBJ2-7; either TRBD1 or TRBD2 may fit D (5 bases each). The CDR3 is made up of 13 amino acids. Germline values: CDR1 SQVTM, CDR2 ANQGSEA. V dropped 7 bases and J dropped 1 base, with 14 bases sitting between them. CDR3 sequence (DNA): TGCAGCGCTGAGGTGGGGGTGTCCTACGAGCAGTACTTC. It specifies CSAEVGVSYEQYF.

The chain carries TRBV28 and TRBJ2-5; D is uncertain. The CDR3 is 13 residues long. Germline CDR1 MDHEN, CDR2 SYDVKM. Between the trimmed V and J ends, which lost 3 bases and 5 bases, there was a span of 10 bases. Here the CDR3 DNA reads TGTGCCAGCAGTTTTCCCCATCGGGAGACCCAGTACTTC. As protein: CASSFPHRETQYF.

The chain joins TRBV6-6 to TRBJ1-5; D gene unclear. Germline CDR1 is MNHNY and CDR2 is SVGAGI (reference sequence). Trimming left V 0 bases short and J 6 bases short, with 12 bases between. There are 15 residues in the CDR3. The chain's CDR3 is CASSYSPAGGQPQHF. CDR3 sequence (DNA): TGTGCCAGCAGTTACTCACCGGCGGGAGGTCAGCCCCAGCATTTT.

This clonotype was counted ten times or more. This chain joins TRBV18 and TRBJ1-6; 11 nucleotides agree with TRBD1. Trimming cost V 3 bases and J 6 bases; bases outside gene matches: 4. In germline, CDR1 is KGHSH, CDR2 LQKENI. This CDR3 contains 16 residues. The CDR3 DNA follows: TGTGCCAGCTCACCCGGACAGGGGGCCTCTAATTCACCCCTCCACTTT. Translation gives CASSPGQGASNSPLHF.

This clonotype was seen repeatedly, ten times or more. The rearrangement joins TRBV18 to TRBJ2-3; either TRBD1 or TRBD2 may supply D (5 bases each). The CDR3 extends over 14 amino acids. CDR1 and CDR2 (germline): KGHSH, LQKENI. V lost 8 bases and J 1 base, leaving 13 bases between the germline ends. As DNA, the CDR3 is TGTGCCAGCGCCGGGACCCAGGGCACAGATACGCAGTATTTT. This sequence encodes CASAGTQGTDTQYF.

The CDR3 DNA is TGTGCCAGCAGCTTAGGGCGGGGCCTCTACGAGCAGTACTTC. This sequence encodes CASSLGRGLYEQYF. J is TRBJ2-7 and V is TRBV7-2; a possible D gene is TRBD2 (6 bases). This CDR3 contains 14 residues. V lost 1 base, J lost 3 bases, and 10 bases lay in between. Germline V CDR1 and CDR2: SGHTA, FQGNSA.

DNA for the CDR3: TGTGCCAGCAGTTATTCTTGGGACACCCAAGGGACCTCCTACGAGCAGTACTTC. This codes for CASSYSWDTQGTSYEQYF. The J gene is TRBJ2-7, the V gene TRBV6-5, with TRBD1 as a possible D gene (6 bases). Germline lookup yields CDR1 MNHEY and CDR2 SVGAGI. Trimming left V 3 bases short and J 0 bases short, with 21 bases between. This CDR3 comprises 18 residues.

This clonotype was observed many times. The chain is built from TRBV27 and TRBJ2-2, with TRBD2 identical over 8 bases. The J segment lost 2 bases and the V segment lost 5 bases, leaving 7 bases of the junction unmatched. Germline V CDR1 and CDR2: MNHEY, SMNVEV (reference sequence). This CDR3 has 16 amino acids. The CDR3 bases are TGTGCCAGCAGTCTACACGGGGGGGCAAACACCGGGGAGCTGTTTTTT. The encoded protein is CASSLHGGANTGELFF.

There are many counts of this clonotype. V is TRBV6-1 and J is TRBJ2-5, with no clear D. The V and J ends lost 3 bases and 4 bases respectively, with 9 bases between them. The germline gives CDR1 MNHNS, CDR2 SASEGT. The CDR3 spans 13 residues. The DNA of the CDR3 is TGTGCCAGCAGTGAGATGGGCGGAGAGACCCAGTACTTC. Its translation is CASSEMGGETQYF.